This entry lists 12 T cell receptor beta chains sequenced from one sample in a study of regulatory T cells in long-lasting Graves disease. Through Arm-PCR of CDR3 regions and iRepertoire HTBI primers, TCR beta libraries were built. Via MiXCR, TCRdb re-called the multiplex PCR reads, giving one row per CDR3 protein. The sample comprises 580,000 or so distinct CDR3 sequences, roughly 15% of which are singletons, and around 13% rests with the top ten. Time point defined: newly diagnosed GD, antithyroid drugs for less than 3 months. Researchers made the TCR library from RNA that was extracted from PBMCs. Separately, the same data were catalogued under a study of T cells in Graves' hyperthyroidism and ophthalmopathy.

The source was peripheral blood mononuclear cells (PBMCs), collected at new diagnosis, from a patient treated with antithyroid drugs. The source is a man between 18 and 35 years old with Graves disease.

This clonotype appeared many times. The chain recombines TRBV2 with TRBJ2-3; possible D gene TRBD1, 6 bases. Trimming took off 8 bases at V and 7 bases at J, with 19 bases between the two ends. Germline CDR1 and CDR2: SNHLY and FYNNEI. CDR3 length equals 14 residues. The CDR3 coding sequence is TGTGCCAGCTGGGGGCGAGGGGAAAGAAATACGCAGTATTTT. Protein product: CASWGRGERNTQYF.

This clonotype was recorded many times. The chain uses TRBV2 and TRBJ1-4, with a possible D match to TRBD1 (5 bases). There are 14 residues in the CDR3. Germline CDR1 and CDR2: SNHLY and FYNNEI. The ends were cut back, 8 bases at V and 4 bases at J, with 14 bases in the middle. CDR3 sequence (DNA): TGTGCCAGCGGAGGCAGGGCGATTAATGAAAAACTGTTTTTT. Translating gives CASGGRAINEKLFF.

This clonotype showed up just a few times. V usage is TRBV5-1 and J usage is TRBJ2-7, with a weak D call TRBD1 (5 bases). The CDR3 sequence is 15 residues long. The germline gives CDR1 SGHRS, CDR2 YFSETQ. The V end lost 1 base, the J end lost 2 bases, and 13 bases lay between the germline ends. CDR3 amino acids: CASSLRSGKTYEQYF. CDR3 nucleotides: TGCGCCAGCAGCTTGCGGTCAGGGAAGACCTACGAGCAGTACTTC.

The chain links TRBV3-1 to TRBJ2-1, with D possibly TRBD2 on 5 matching bases. The CDR3 is 15 amino acids. The V gene's germline CDR1 is LGHDT and CDR2 YNNKEL (reference sequence). V lost 4 bases, J lost 9 bases, and 19 bases lay in between. The CDR3 DNA reads TGTGCCAGCAGCCCAGCATCCCGGGCCGCGGGTGAGCAGTTCTTC. Its protein product is CASSPASRAAGEQFF.

This clonotype showed up many times. The chain is built from TRBV5-1 and TRBJ2-1, with no clear D. V lost 4 bases and J 0 bases, leaving 17 bases between the germline ends. Germline CDR1 reads SGHRS; CDR2 reads YFSETQ. The CDR3 has 17 residues. CDR3 protein: CASSPGDGWRSYNEQFF. In nucleotides, the CDR3 is TGCGCCAGCAGCCCGGGTGACGGGTGGCGCTCCTACAATGAGCAGTTCTTC.

This clonotype was counted at least ten times. V is TRBV11-2 and J is TRBJ2-5; unclear D gene. CDR1 is SGHAT, CDR2 FQNNGV, per germline. V shed 2 bases and J shed 1 base, with 11 bases lying between them. This CDR3 is 15 amino acids long. CDR3 amino acids: CASSLIGNSQETQYF. DNA of the CDR3: TGTGCCAGCAGCTTAATTGGCAACTCCCAAGAGACCCAGTACTTC.

This clonotype appeared a single time. The chain joins TRBV3-1 to TRBJ2-3, with a tentative D call TRBD2 (5 bases). V shed 6 bases and J shed 1 base, with 11 bases lying between them. This CDR3 has 14 amino acids. Per germline, CDR1 LGHDT and CDR2 YNNKEL (reference sequence). In DNA form, the CDR3 reads TGTGCCAGCAGGCGGGCGGAGCGCACAGATACGCAGTATTTT. The encoded protein is CASRRAERTDTQYF.

This clonotype was seen a few times. This sequence joins TRBV29-1 and TRBJ2-7, with D maybe TRBD1 (6 bases). The CDR3 runs 14 residues. From germline, CDR1 is SQVTM and CDR2 ANQGSEA. Trimming pared 7 bases from V and 3 bases from J, leaving 19 bases between. CDR3 sequence: CSASVVQGDYEQYF. The CDR3, as DNA: TGCAGCGCCTCGGTTGTACAGGGCGACTACGAGCAGTACTTC.

A note on this clonotype: A single base separates this from a much larger clone, so it may be a read error. The rearrangement uses TRBV18 and TRBJ2-7; TRBD2 is a possible D gene (5 bases). The CDR3 length is 15 residues. From germline, CDR1 is KGHSH and CDR2 LQKENI. CDR3 sequence reads: CVSSPRGSDAYEQYF. As DNA, the CDR3 is TGTGTCAGCTCACCACGAGGGTCTGACGCCTACGAGCAGTACTTC.

The genes are TRBV4-2 and TRBJ1-1; TRBD1 might be the D (5 bases). The V and J ends lost 1 base and 9 bases respectively, with 12 bases between them. This CDR3 is 13 amino acids long. The germline V gene has CDR1 LGHNA and CDR2 YNFKEQ. This chain's CDR3 is CASSQVDGTQAFF. CDR3 DNA sequence: TGTGCCAGCAGCCAAGTCGACGGGACCCAAGCTTTCTTT.

J is TRBJ1-2 and V is TRBV29-1, with TRBD1 as a possible D gene (5 bases). The CDR3 covers 15 residues. Germline V lookup: CDR1 SQVTM, CDR2 ANQGSEA. The V gene lost 4 bases and the J gene lost 5 bases, with 20 bases spanning the gap. The DNA of the CDR3 is TGCAGCGTTGGTAATCAGGGTAAAGGGTATTATGGCTACACCTTC. The encoded protein is CSVGNQGKGYYGYTF.

This clonotype was detected ten times or more. The V gene is TRBV28, the J gene TRBJ2-7; D could derive from TRBD1 or TRBD2 (5 bases each). This CDR3 region has 13 residues. CDR1 and CDR2 from the germline V gene are MDHEN and SYDVKM. Trimming shortened V by 7 bases and J by 2 bases, and 12 bases separated the two germline ends. CDR3 sequence: CASTLTGPYEQYF. The CDR3, as DNA: TGTGCCAGCACTCTGACGGGACCCTACGAGCAGTACTTC.